These 24 T cell receptor beta chains came from one sample sequenced in a study of blood T cell repertoires in COVID-19. The method was immunoSEQ multiplex PCR; TCRdb's version includes in-frame clones alone and lacks a portion of them. The repertoire holds about 52,000 clones, 70% to 85% seen once, with approximately 10% in the top ten. The sequenced sample was peripheral blood. Receptors originate from an older man with COVID-19, enrolled during active disease.

The sample holds one count of this clone. The genes are TRBV24-1 and TRBJ2-2; 9 bases are a match to TRBD1. Looked up from germline, CDR1 is KGHDR and CDR2 is SFDVKD. V lost 12 bases, J lost 5 bases, and 15 bases stayed unmatched. The CDR3 runs 16 residues. The CDR3 bases are TGTGCCCCCCGTGACCCCGGGACAGGGACGACCGGGGAGCTGTTTTTT. Amino acids: CAPRDPGTGTTGELFF.

V is TRBV25-1 and J is TRBJ2-5; 11 bases fit TRBD1. The CDR3 is 13 residues long. The germline CDR1 and CDR2 sequences are MGHDK and SYGVNS. With 8 bases clipped from V and 7 bases from J, the junction kept 6 bases outside the gene matches. CDR3 coding DNA: TGTGCCAGCCTGGGACAGGGGGTAAGGACCCAGTACTTC. It specifies CASLGQGVRTQYF.

CDR3 nucleotide sequence: TGTGCCAGCAGATCTCGGTACGGAGCGAACACTGAAGCTTTCTTT. This sequence encodes CASRSRYGANTEAFF. The J gene is TRBJ1-1, the V gene TRBV6-5; D is uncertain. Trimming cost V 6 bases and J 1 base, with 15 bases left between them. CDR3 length: 15 amino acids. Looked up from germline, CDR1 is MNHEY and CDR2 is SVGAGI.

The chain combines TRBV9 with TRBJ1-2; 7 bases fit TRBD1. J was trimmed by 2 bases and V by 6 bases; bases with no gene match: 13. Germline V lookup: CDR1 SGDLS, CDR2 YYNGEE. The CDR3 sequence is 16 residues long. The CDR3 sequence: CASTSRGNRGNYGYTF. CDR3 nucleotides: TGTGCCAGCACCTCACGTGGGAACAGGGGAAACTATGGCTACACCTTC.

This chain joins TRBV5-1 and TRBJ1-2; 9 nucleotides agree with TRBD1. The V gene end was trimmed by 0 bases and the J gene end by 7 bases; junction bases not matched to a gene: 7. Germline CDR1 and CDR2: SGHRS and YFSETQ. The CDR3 runs 15 residues. CDR3 nucleotide sequence: TGCGCCAGCAGCTTGGTGGGGACAGGGTTTGGTGGCTACACCTTC. It translates to CASSLVGTGFGGYTF.

The chain employs TRBV29-1 and TRBJ1-1; TRBD1 aligns across 7 bases. Germline V gene sequence: CDR1 SQVTM, CDR2 ANQGSEA. This CDR3 spans 13 amino acids. Unmatched junction bases numbered 10, after V lost 7 bases and J lost 5 bases. This chain's CDR3 is CSARGSVDTEAFF. Written as DNA, the CDR3 is TGCAGCGCCAGGGGGAGTGTTGATACTGAAGCTTTCTTT.

In DNA, the CDR3 is TGCGCCAGCAGGGGCCCCCTCAACTATGGCTACACCTTC. Translation: CASRGPLNYGYTF. V is TRBV4-1 and J is TRBJ1-2; D unclear. With 6 bases removed from V and 2 bases from J, the gap between germline ends came to 10 bases. The CDR3 loop spans 13 amino acids. Germline V gene data show CDR1 as MGHRA and CDR2 as YSYEKL.

The gene calls are TRBV29-1 and TRBJ1-2; 7 bases fit TRBD1. This CDR3 is built from 13 residues. Germline CDR1 is SQVTM and CDR2 is ANQGSEA. V lost 6 bases to trimming and J lost 3 bases; unmatched junction nucleotides: 7. The CDR3: CSVARDRDYGYTF. Here the CDR3 DNA reads TGCAGCGTCGCGAGAGACAGGGACTATGGCTACACCTTC.

The gene calls are TRBV10-2 and TRBJ2-2, with a tentative D call TRBD2 (6 bases). The CDR3 consists of 15 residues. Germline CDR1 reads WSHSY; CDR2 reads SAAADI. Trimming removed 6 bases at V and 4 bases at J, with 15 bases between. In nucleotides, the CDR3 is TGCGCCAGCAGATGGGACTTGGCAAGCACCGGGGAGCTGTTTTTT. This gives the protein CASRWDLASTGELFF.

J is TRBJ1-4 and V is TRBV2; a weak D match, TRBD1 (5 bases). The V gene's germline CDR1 is SNHLY and CDR2 FYNNEI. The CDR3 is 18 residues long. Trimming pared 6 bases from V and 0 bases from J, leaving 20 bases between. This chain's CDR3 is CASRVTLDRYATNEKLFF. In nucleotides, the CDR3 is TGTGCCAGCAGGGTCACCCTAGACAGATATGCAACTAATGAAAAACTGTTTTTT.

This clone was seen a handful of times. This chain connects TRBV4-3 to TRBJ1-3; D call uncertain. There are 13 residues in the CDR3. CDR1 and CDR2 (germline): LGHNA, YSLEER. Between the trimmed V and J ends, which lost 4 bases and 4 bases, there was a span of 8 bases. CDR3 in amino acids: CASSPGMGNTIYF. CDR3 sequence (DNA): TGCGCCAGCAGCCCCGGTATGGGAAACACCATATATTTT.

The chain links TRBV7-9 to TRBJ2-1; 9 bases are a match to TRBD2. Looked up from germline, CDR1 is SEHNR and CDR2 is FQNEAQ (reference sequence). This CDR3 has 15 residues. The V segment lost 1 base and the J segment 6 bases; nucleotides outside the gene matches: 4. The chain's CDR3 is CASSLVAGVTNEQFF. The CDR3 DNA reads TGTGCCAGCAGCTTAGTAGCGGGAGTAACCAATGAGCAGTTCTTC.

The gene calls are TRBV7-2 and TRBJ2-5, with D unclear. The CDR3 consists of 13 residues. The V gene's germline CDR1 is SGHTA and CDR2 FQGNSA. Trimming removed 7 bases at V and 1 base at J, with 10 bases between. CDR3 sequence: CASTSAAQETQYF. The CDR3 nucleotides read TGTGCCAGCACCTCAGCAGCCCAAGAGACCCAGTACTTC.

The rearrangement links TRBV2 to TRBJ2-5; D perhaps matches TRBD1 (6 bases). The germline V gene encodes CDR1 SNHLY and CDR2 FYNNEI. The CDR3 length is 14 residues. V was shortened by 5 bases and J by 0 bases, with 10 bases between the two germline ends. The CDR3 region is CASSTNRDQETQYF. The CDR3 bases are TGTGCCAGCAGTACAAACAGGGACCAAGAGACCCAGTACTTC.

The genes are TRBV19 and TRBJ1-1; TRBD1 is a possible D gene (5 bases). Trimming stripped 10 bases from V and 3 bases from J, with 15 bases between. This CDR3 is built from 13 residues. Germline assignment: CDR1 LNHDA and CDR2 SQIVND (reference sequence). The CDR3 region is CANDLGAHTEAFF. CDR3 sequence (DNA): TGTGCCAACGACCTAGGGGCGCACACTGAAGCTTTCTTT.

Comment on this clone: The junction does not match germline at one end; this may be a read error. This rearrangement joins TRBV6-6 to TRBJ1-4, with 7 nucleotides matching TRBD1. The CDR3 has 15 residues. The germline V gene encodes CDR1 MNHNY and CDR2 SVGAGI (reference sequence). The CDR3 DNA reads TGTGGCAGCAGTTACTCGGGACAGCCAGATGAAAAACTGTTTTTT. Its protein is CGSSYSGQPDEKLFF.

This clone was seen once. The genes are TRBV6-2 or TRBV6-3 and TRBJ2-7; 8 bases align to TRBD2. The CDR3 contains 13 residues. The junction had 3 bases not matched to a gene; V was cut back by 5 bases and J by 3 bases. In germline, CDR1 is MNHEY, CDR2 SVGEGT. The CDR3 reads CASSPGGVYEQYV. The CDR3 bases are TGTGCCAGCAGTCCGGGGGGGGTCTACGAGCAGTACGTC.

The chain employs TRBV19 and TRBJ1-5, with D tentatively TRBD1 (6 bases). Trimming took 3 bases from V and 4 from J, leaving 16 bases between them. The CDR3 covers 16 residues. Per germline, CDR1 LNHDA and CDR2 SQIVND (reference sequence). CDR3 protein: CASSIGGGAVNQPQHF. CDR3 coding DNA: TGTGCCAGTAGTATCGGGGGGGGCGCGGTGAATCAGCCCCAGCATTTT.

V usage is TRBV11-2 and J usage is TRBJ2-1, with D maybe TRBD2 (5 bases). With 0 bases removed from V and 7 bases from J, the gap between germline ends came to 13 bases. The CDR3 is 15 residues long. CDR1 is SGHAT and CDR2 is FQNNGV in the germline V gene. The CDR3 here is CASSLDLARSNEQFF. The CDR3 bases are TGTGCCAGCAGCTTAGACCTAGCTCGTTCGAATGAGCAGTTCTTC.

V is TRBV7-8 and J is TRBJ1-1, with a possible D match to TRBD1 (5 bases). The germline gives CDR1 SGHVS, CDR2 FQNEAQ. Deletions cut 2 bases from V and 1 base from J, with 14 bases between. The CDR3 spans 16 residues. CDR3 sequence: CASSLRTITQNTEAFF. The CDR3 DNA reads TGTGCCAGCAGCTTACGGACAATCACACAGAACACTGAAGCTTTCTTT.

The rearrangement joins TRBV18 to TRBJ2-3; 7 nucleotides align to TRBD1. Trimming removed 6 bases from V and 4 bases from J; junction bases left unmatched: 13. CDR3 length: 16 residues. From germline, CDR1 is KGHSH and CDR2 LQKENI. The CDR3 is CASSPNRGDRSDTQYF. The DNA for the CDR3 is TGTGCCAGCTCCCCCAACAGGGGCGACCGATCAGATACGCAGTATTTT.

The chain combines TRBV5-1 with TRBJ2-2; a weak D match, TRBD2 (7 bases). CDR3 length: 16 residues. Looked up from germline, CDR1 is SGHRS and CDR2 is YFSETQ. With 1 base removed from V and 8 bases from J, the gap between germline ends came to 18 bases. The CDR3 here is CASSLLSGTNGGELFF. CDR3 in DNA: TGCGCCAGCAGCTTGTTGAGCGGGACAAATGGGGGGGAGCTGTTTTTT. Filled out from reference TRBV5-1 and TRBJ2-2, the complete variable domain reads KAGVTQTPRYLIKTRGQQVTLSCSPISGHRSVSWYQQTPGQGLQFLFEYFSETQRNKGNFPGRFSGRQFSNSRSEMNVSTLELGDSALYLCASSLLSGTNGGELFFGEGSRLTVL.

The rearrangement joins TRBV11-3 to TRBJ2-1; D possibly corresponds to TRBD1 (6 bases). Trimming left V 5 bases short and J 5 bases short, with 13 bases between. The CDR3 has 14 amino acids. Germline V gene lookup returns CDR1 SGHNT and CDR2 YENEEA. The CDR3 DNA reads as TGTGCCAGCAGCATCGATGGGACAAACAATGAGCAGTTCTTC. Its translation is CASSIDGTNNEQFF.

The chain joins TRBV27 to TRBJ2-5, with D maybe TRBD2 (5 bases). The CDR3 sequence is 16 residues long. Germline CDR1 reads MNHEY; CDR2 reads SMNVEV (reference sequence). Trimming left V 2 bases short and J 4 bases short, with 17 bases between. The CDR3: CASSLGLATVGETQYF. CDR3 nucleotides: TGTGCCAGCAGTTTAGGCCTAGCAACTGTCGGAGAGACCCAGTACTTC.